This T cell receptor beta chain is from a study of cytomegalovirus exposure and HLA in healthy donors (dated by TCRdb to 2017 to 2019). About the investigation overall: An earlier analysis of 587 of the donors reported approximately 300 Gb of sequence data and 120 million or so unique TCR beta sequences from 150 million to 200 million T cells. Among the roughly 430 genotyped donors, around 81% belonged to the genetic ancestry cluster associated with self-reported Caucasian donors. In addition to the first cohort of 650 to 750 subjects, a separate validation cohort of 120 different subjects was used. Genome-wide SNP genotypes for about three fifths of the roughly 670 donors were used in a later genetic analysis, which treated that subset as a discovery cohort. The aim of the study was to test whether cataloging public T cell receptors could identify signatures of past pathogen exposure. Among under 450 genotyped donors of the cohort, an average of roughly 240,000 unique TCR beta nucleotide sequences were sequenced per donor, around 20% of them non-productive. Roughly 300 gigabases of sequencing data and 70 million to 100 million unique TCR sequences made up an early release that covered roughly 670 HLA-typed donors. Every discovery cohort repertoire had been produced on one sequencing platform. HLA typing included class I and class II loci at four-digit resolution. In a later analysis, previously published TCR beta repertoires from 550 to 750 donors were re-analyzed and high-resolution HLA genotyping was added so that TCR occurrence patterns could be studied. To predict cytomegalovirus infection status, the study brought together high-throughput TCR immunosequencing, statistical association of individual TCRs with disease status, and machine learning. To decide whether each TCR beta V gene segment behaved as functional or pseudogenic, an earlier analysis of fewer than 750 of the donors relied on high-throughput TCR beta sequencing. Using immunosequencing, the study profiled T cell repertoires from some 670 subjects and related those repertoires to cytomegalovirus serostatus. The number of typed donors differed by locus: about 620-630 for A, B, C, DRB1 and DQB1; some 540 for DQA1; around 580 for DPA1; and about 450 for DPB1. About 5 DR-DQ haplotypes were handled as single units for association and clustering, since linkage in the cohort was strong. Rather than drawing on any new phenotypic data, the later analysis identified candidate immune exposures from TCR beta sequences and the way those sequences occurred across donors. Alongside the repertoire data, information on donor age, sex, ethnicity and CMV serostatus was compiled. Paper-wide results and their limitations: Specific HLA alleles were associated with 15,000 to 20,000 TCR beta sequences at a false discovery rate of 0.05 in a later analysis. A later genetic analysis associated a missense DCLRE1C variant with V-gene and J-gene trimming of TCR beta chains, and an independent cohort replicated the association. The classifier was reported to diagnose cytomegalovirus status with high specificity and sensitivity in both the original cohort and the validation cohort. Presence/absence analyses assumed roughly uniform sequencing depth across donors, an assumption that may not hold. Most TCR sequences were seen in very few donors, while some public TCRs were found in many individuals. It was suggested by the authors that the approach could potentially be generalized to other disease states and immunological phenotypes. The cohort was sequenced for TCR beta chains only, and without alpha or paired-chain data the features that could be detected were limited. A further reported finding was that TCR beta sequences accurately predicted the HLA-A and HLA-B alleles for most subjects in the first cohort. The only immune exposure information available for the cohort was CMV serostatus. Because the 87-base-pair reads could not distinguish some IMGT-functional V segments, including TRBV6-2 and TRBV6-3, those segments were excluded. Compared with the approximately 710-donor mean, donors in an Asian-associated ancestry cluster had fewer N-insertions in productive TCRs, according to a later genetic analysis. When HLA alleles, especially DR and DQ, strongly co-occurred, attributing TCR associations to individual alleles was difficult. Linkage disequilibrium might explain the correlated functional status among segregating V segments, but an unknown experimental factor could not be ruled out. According to a later analysis, parvovirus B19, influenza, CMV and Epstein-Barr virus appeared linked to several top co-occurrence clusters. According to a later analysis, most CMV-associated TCR beta chains appeared to be HLA-restricted, and the HLA associations seemed to be driven largely by CMV exposure. In an earlier analysis of over 550 of the donors, most TCR beta V segments were observed in productive rearrangements about 87% or about 30% of the time, broadly matching IMGT annotations. In the study, around 160 TCR beta chains were listed as associated with cytomegalovirus. In a later analysis, HLA-associated TCR beta chains were found to be more clonally expanded and to have lower generation probabilities than equally common non-associated chains. Three of the identified cytomegalovirus-associated TCR beta chains were confirmed in vitro to be specific for cytomegalovirus antigens. According to a later analysis, TCR association rates differed among HLA loci, with DRB1 alleles showing the most associated TCRs and HLA-C alleles showing the fewest. About 15 rarely observed V segments, including chromosome 9 orphons, were excluded from the earlier analysis of several hundred of the donors because counts were too low. A cluster of highly shared sequence variants was judged likely to be a technical artifact of the sequencing pipeline. HLA typing was unavailable for some donors at each locus, so association tests used only the typed subset.

CDR1 and CDR2 (MNHNY, SVGAGI) derive from the germline V gene (reference sequence). The CDR3 sequence holds 14 residues, the cysteine and phenylalanine included. Kept here is only the CDR3 DNA, which spans 42 bases and is read in frame from base 1. V and J are trimmed by 2 bases and 8 bases, and the gene matches miss 8 bases of the junction. To prepare the library, the immunoSEQ multiplex PCR assay was applied. For the multiplex PCR, a mixture combining 60 forward primers for TCR Vbeta segments and 13 reverse primers for TCR Jbeta segments was used. A multiplex PCR assay on genomic DNA amplified the CDR3 region of rearranged TCR beta genes. Amplified TCR beta libraries were sequenced as 87-base-pair reads on the Illumina HiSeq System. Per the source publication's procedure: In a later analysis, tens of millions of unique TCR beta chains were counted across the roughly 610 repertoires, and about 9.9 million of these chains were shared by at least two donors. A nearest-neighbor algorithm error-corrected the raw reads and collapsed the reads into unique sequences, merging closely related sequences to remove PCR and sequencing errors. Alignment of CDR3 sequences to IMGT reference sequences was used to assign V, D and J gene segments. For a sequence to be retained, a match of at least six nucleotides was required to both a V gene segment and a J gene segment. A rearrangement was called productive if the CDR3 had no stop codons and remained in frame with V and J, and every other rearrangement was called non-productive. CDR3 was defined by IMGT convention, running from the second conserved V-encoded cysteine to the conserved J-encoded phenylalanine. Sequences without an unambiguous match to a single V gene segment were excluded from the earlier analysis of 587 of the donors. In an earlier analysis of 587 of the donors, a V segment was called functional when productive rearrangements were above 56.7%, and segregating when the standard deviation between donors exceeded 5%. A statistical classification framework was developed to diagnose cytomegalovirus status using the catalog of TCR beta chain sequences. A later analysis assigned V and J genes by comparing TCR nucleotide sequences with IMGT/GENE-DB human TR gene sequences. The TCRdist pipeline was used in a later analysis to assign CDR3 sequences and most-parsimonious VDJ recombination scenarios. In a later analysis, each TCR beta chain was defined by its CDR3 amino acid sequence together with its V-gene family, and reads lacking a unique V-gene family were excluded. To address suspected cross-contamination and a sequencing artifact, a later analysis removed roughly 640 highly shared, low-generation-probability nucleotide sequences. In a later analysis, a clonal expansion index was calculated for each public chain from normalized within-repertoire ranks of inferred template counts. In a later analysis, generation probabilities were computed using a VDJ recombination model fitted to out-of-frame rearrangements, and the results were checked against IGoR. In a later analysis, TCR-TCR, TCR-HLA and TCR-CMV co-occurrence was scored with hypergeometric tests, and a repertoire-size bias correction was applied to TCR pairs. A later analysis estimated false discovery rates by permuting HLA or CMV assignments 20 times. In a later analysis, co-occurring TCRs were grouped with DBSCAN, and TCRdist sequence similarity was added when clustering was performed within HLA-allele-positive subsets. For co-occurrence clustering, repertoires with fewer than 30,000 or more than 120,000 public chains were excluded, along with roughly 5 repertoires with anomalous nucleotide sharing. The table comes from immuneACCESS by way of TCRdb, which keeps in-frame sequences with V and J called. Part of the clones is missing from these tables; in studies checked, under half for an unresolved V gene and the rest for unknown reasons. V, J and clone size were drawn from that table, and D and trimming were deduced from the DNA. This sample is represented by 90,000 to 150,000 clones; under 85% of them were singletons. The top ten constitute roughly 9.7% of the sample.

About this clone: Its recognized antigen is unknown. The input lacks base qualities; no much larger clone sits a single base away.

The cohort was made up of roughly 670 healthy bone marrow donors. Cohort members were all nominally healthy when sampled, although unrecorded immune exposures were likely present. The donor was CMV seropositive and was included in the group of 250 to 300 seropositive cohort members. A peripheral blood sample was collected from each donor, and TCR beta sequencing was performed on peripheral blood mononuclear cells. Genomic DNA extraction from the blood cell samples was performed with the Qiagen DNeasy Blood Extraction Kit. Material: PBMCs. The chain employs TRBV6-6 and TRBJ1-2; TRBD1 matches 7 bases in the middle. This receptor was taken from a man aged 40-49 years in good health and CMV-seropositive. The base sequence is TGTGCCAGCAGTTACCGCCAGGGGGTTGGGGGCTACACCTTC. This sequence encodes CASSYRQGVGGYTF.